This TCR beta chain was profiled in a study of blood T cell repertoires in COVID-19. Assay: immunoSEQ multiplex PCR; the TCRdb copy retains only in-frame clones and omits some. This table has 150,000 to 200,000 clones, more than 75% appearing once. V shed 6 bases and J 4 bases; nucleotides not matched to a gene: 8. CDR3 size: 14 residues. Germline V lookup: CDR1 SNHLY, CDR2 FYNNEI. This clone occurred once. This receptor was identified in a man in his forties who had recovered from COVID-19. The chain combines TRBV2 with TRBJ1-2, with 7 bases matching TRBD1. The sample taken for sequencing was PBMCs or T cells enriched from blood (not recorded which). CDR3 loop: CASSHLRDSYGYTF. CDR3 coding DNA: TGTGCCAGCAGCCACCTCCGGGACAGCTATGGCTACACCTTC.